One T cell receptor beta chain is described in this entry. The antigen is undetermined. CDR3 size: 14 residues. The germline V and J ends were trimmed by 3 bases and 1 base, with 9 bases remaining between them. Germline V gene lookup returns CDR1 SGHVS and CDR2 FQNEAQ. The sample originates from a study of neurological immune-mediated disorders. Overall study findings and caveats: Expanded clones shared no CDR3 amino acid sequences across subjects, suggesting private repertoires in all groups.

A single record per CDR3 protein comes from TCRdb applying MiXCR to the 5' RACE reads. The data show more than 30,000 distinct CDR3 sequences, with 6% to 7.5% seen just once and around 5.7% held by the top ten. The chain carries TRBV7-8 and TRBJ2-5; D is unclear. The TCR sequence derives from a man over 45 in good health. Source material: CD4+ T cells from blood. CDR3 region: CASSFRSTQETQYF. CDR3 DNA sequence: TGTGCCAGCAGCTTCCGCTCCACCCAAGAGACCCAGTACTTC.